This TCR beta chain was observed in a study of OX40 agonist ivuxolimab in advanced cancers. Study-wide context: Patients received the agonistic anti-OX40 (CD134) antibody ivuxolimab.

Enrollment shut out patients with autoimmune disease history or systemic immunosuppression. At baseline, cycle 4 day 1, and cycle 7 day 1, blood was sampled. This CDR3 has 14 amino acids. V lost 3 bases to trimming and J lost 3 bases, with 12 bases between them. From germline, CDR1 is GTSNPN and CDR2 SVGIG (reference sequence). Whole-study results and caveats: Clones of CD4+ and CD8+ blood T cells grew by week 6 at doses of 0.1 to 3.0 mg/kg.

Here immunoSEQ multiplex PCR was the method, and the copy in TCRdb shows in-frame clones only, minus some. Among under 40,000 clones listed, under 85% were seen once. Remarks on this clone: Its antigen is as yet unknown. Different DNA sequences within this sample yield the same CDR3.

V usage is TRBV30 and J usage is TRBJ1-5, with D maybe TRBD1 (5 bases). The source material was CD4+ or CD8+ T cells sorted from blood, sampled in a trial of the OX40 agonist ivuxolimab. The sequence derives from an adult with an advanced solid tumor such as melanoma, head and neck, liver or kidney cancer. The CDR3 protein is CAWRGTGNNQPQHF. In nucleotides, the CDR3 is TGTGCCTGGAGAGGGACGGGCAACAATCAGCCCCAGCATTTT.